This record looks at one T cell receptor beta chain sequence and its context. These data originate in a study of shared clonotypes between healthy human individuals. Produced via immunoSEQ multiplex PCR; TCRdb's table is partial and in-frame only. The table lists about 520,000 clones, around four fifths of them singletons. The CDR3 loop spans 17 amino acids. CDR1 is SGHRS, CDR2 YFSETQ, per germline. V dropped 4 bases and J dropped 8 bases, with 25 bases sitting between them. The rearrangement uses TRBV5-1 and TRBJ2-1, with D possibly matching TRBD1 (6 bases). This clonotype originated in a woman in her thirties or forties in good health. Some clones in this sample may be carry-over from other donors' samples. Sequencing input: PBMCs. This chain's CDR3 is CASSLPPAAAGAHEQFF. The CDR3 region has the DNA TGCGCCAGCAGCCTCCCCCCGGCGGCGGCAGGGGCCCATGAGCAGTTCTTC.